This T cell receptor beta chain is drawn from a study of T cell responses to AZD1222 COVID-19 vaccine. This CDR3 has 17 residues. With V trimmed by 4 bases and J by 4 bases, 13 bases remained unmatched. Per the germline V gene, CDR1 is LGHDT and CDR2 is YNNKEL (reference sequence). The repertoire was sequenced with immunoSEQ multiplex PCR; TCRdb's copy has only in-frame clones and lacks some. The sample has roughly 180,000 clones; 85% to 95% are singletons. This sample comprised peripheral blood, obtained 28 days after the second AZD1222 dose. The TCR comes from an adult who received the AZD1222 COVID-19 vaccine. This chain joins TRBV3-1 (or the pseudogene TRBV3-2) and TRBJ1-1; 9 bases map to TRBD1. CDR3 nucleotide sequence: TGTGCCAGCAGCCTGGGACAGGGCCCCGCCCGGGGCACTGAAGCTTTCTTT. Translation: CASSLGQGPARGTEAFF.